The following is a T cell receptor (beta chain) sequence with its context. Its matching antigen is unknown. The source of the sample is a study of cytomegalovirus exposure and HLA in healthy donors. Notes on the study in general: Both high specificity and high sensitivity reportedly marked the classifier's diagnosis of cytomegalovirus status. Altogether, about 160 TCR beta chains were recorded as cytomegalovirus-associated. Many donors shared some public TCRs, even though most TCR sequences were rare.

In nominal health when sampled, donors likely had unrecorded immune exposures nonetheless. The PCR had 60 Vbeta and 13 Jbeta primers. Only in-frame clones appear in the TCRdb table, and some are missing; sequencing was by immunoSEQ multiplex PCR. The repertoire holds some 180,000 clones, with around 83% as singletons. V gave up 5 bases and J gave up 1 base; unmatched junction bases: 7. The CDR3 extends over 15 amino acids. Germline CDR1 MDHEN, CDR2 SYDVKM. The chain couples TRBV28 to TRBJ1-1, with 7 positions matching TRBD1. The receptor comes from a man between 25 and 39 years old in good health and CMV-seropositive. Sequencing was carried out using PBMCs. CDR3 in amino acids: CASSPLDRQNTEAFF. The CDR3 DNA reads TGTGCCAGCAGTCCCCTGGACAGGCAGAACACTGAAGCTTTCTTT.